The 26 T cell receptor beta chains below come from one sample, sequenced in a study of PD-L1 blockade in urothelial cancer. Time point defined: peripheral blood 6 weeks after treatment start. The data were produced by immunoSEQ multiplex PCR, yet TCRdb's version contains in-frame clones alone and is incomplete. Of roughly 100,000 clones in the sample, approximately 82% were seen once. The sequencing used PBMCs, collected around atezolizumab (anti-PD-L1) treatment. These receptors were taken from a man in his 70s with urothelial cancer.

The V and J genes are TRBV11-3 and TRBJ1-1; 7 nucleotides line up with TRBD1. The junction had 5 bases not matched to a gene; V was cut back by 6 bases and J by 1 base. The CDR3 has 14 amino acids. Per germline, CDR1 SGHNT and CDR2 YENEEA. CDR3 sequence: CASSWDSSNTEAFF. Here the CDR3 DNA reads TGTGCCAGCAGTTGGGACAGCTCGAACACTGAAGCTTTCTTT.

The CDR3 sequence is CAISEAGTTTDTQYF. In nucleotides, the CDR3 is TGTGCCATCAGTGAGGCGGGGACCACTACAGATACGCAGTATTTT. This sequence joins TRBV10-3 and TRBJ2-3, with D maybe TRBD2 (6 bases). CDR1 is ENHRY and CDR2 is SYGVKD in the germline V gene. V dropped 2 bases and J dropped 3 bases, with 12 bases sitting between them. The CDR3 length is 15 residues.

This clone was seen a handful of times. This chain joins TRBV7-9 and TRBJ1-2; 7 positions agree with TRBD1. There are 13 residues in the CDR3. Germline CDR1 SEHNR, CDR2 FQNEAQ (reference sequence). V lost 3 bases, J lost 4 bases, and 2 bases stayed unmatched. The CDR3 DNA reads as TGTGCCAGCAGCTTCCGGGACAGCTATGGCTACACCTTC. It specifies CASSFRDSYGYTF.

This clone was found a few times. The chain is built from TRBV19 and TRBJ1-1; tentative D call: TRBD1 (5 bases). Germline assignment: CDR1 LNHDA and CDR2 SQIVND (reference sequence). This CDR3 is built from 13 residues. V was clipped by 6 bases and J by 6 bases, with 14 bases between them. Here the CDR3 DNA reads TGTGCCAGTAGGCAGGGTTGGGGGGCTGAAGCTTTCTTT. The encoded protein is CASRQGWGAEAFF.

This chain uses TRBV11-2 with TRBJ1-2; D might be TRBD1 (5 bases). This CDR3 has 14 residues. Germline V lookup: CDR1 SGHAT, CDR2 FQNNGV. Trimming shortened V by 2 bases and J by 0 bases, and 7 bases separated the two germline ends. The CDR3 nucleotides are TGTGCCAGCAGCTTACAGACAGCTAACTATGGCTACACCTTC. Translated, it gives CASSLQTANYGYTF.

The gene calls are TRBV4-3 and TRBJ1-2; the match to TRBD1 covers 12 bases. In germline, CDR1 is LGHNA, CDR2 YSLEER. The CDR3 spans 16 residues. V trimming: 1 base; J trimming: 8 bases; junction bases outside the gene matches: 8. CDR3 in amino acids: CASSQAAGTGGTGYTF. The CDR3 nucleotides read TGCGCCAGCAGCCAAGCTGCCGGGACAGGGGGCACAGGCTACACCTTC.

The gene calls are TRBV2 and TRBJ1-4; TRBD1 matches 10 bases. The germline gives CDR1 SNHLY, CDR2 FYNNEI. The CDR3 totals 16 residues. V trimming: 4 bases; J trimming: 5 bases; junction bases outside the gene matches: 7. The CDR3 DNA reads TGTGCCAGCAGTGTCGGGGGGACAGGGGTAAATGAAAAACTGTTTTTT. It codes for CASSVGGTGVNEKLFF.

This chain joins TRBV9 and TRBJ1-5; possible D gene TRBD1, 5 bases. The V end was cut by 2 bases, the J end by 6 bases, with 15 bases between. Germline V gene lookup returns CDR1 SGDLS and CDR2 YYNGEE. CDR3 size: 15 residues. CDR3 protein: CASSVPFGGTQPQHF. DNA for the CDR3: TGTGCCAGCAGCGTCCCTTTCGGGGGGACTCAGCCCCAGCATTTT. Based on the CDR3 plus reference TRBV9 and TRBJ1-5, the full variable domain is DSGVTQTPKHLITATGQRVTLRCSPRSGDLSVYWYQQSLDQGLQFLIQYYNGEERAKGNILERFSAQQFPDLHSELNLSSLELGDSALYFCASSVPFGGTQPQHFGDGTRLSIL.

The rearrangement joins TRBV9 to TRBJ2-7, with 9 bases fitting TRBD1. This CDR3 is built from 15 residues. CDR1 and CDR2 from the germline V gene are SGDLS and YYNGEE. V lost 1 base to trimming and J lost 2 bases; unmatched junction nucleotides: 4. The chain's CDR3 is CASSVSTGGPYEQYF. CDR3 in DNA: TGTGCCAGCAGCGTATCGACAGGGGGTCCCTACGAGCAGTACTTC. The variable domain in full, completed from reference TRBV9 and TRBJ2-7, reads DSGVTQTPKHLITATGQRVTLRCSPRSGDLSVYWYQQSLDQGLQFLIQYYNGEERAKGNILERFSAQQFPDLHSELNLSSLELGDSALYFCASSVSTGGPYEQYFGPGTRLTVT.

The chain combines TRBV30 with TRBJ2-1; TRBD1 matches 8 bases. The CDR3 loop spans 15 amino acids. V lost 2 bases to trimming and J lost 8 bases; unmatched junction nucleotides: 11. From germline, CDR1 is GTSNPN and CDR2 SVGIG (reference sequence). The CDR3 coding sequence is TGTGCCTGGAGTAGAGACAGGGGAGAGTTCGATGAGCAGTTCTTC. Its translation is CAWSRDRGEFDEQFF.

The gene calls are TRBV5-6 and TRBJ2-5; 10 nucleotides align to TRBD1. This CDR3 has 16 amino acids. Looked up from germline, CDR1 is SGHDT and CDR2 is YYEEEE. Germline trimming cut 4 bases from V and 0 bases from J; bases unmatched to any gene: 6. The CDR3 DNA reads TGTGCCAGCAGCACGGTGGACAGGGGGTACCAAGAGACCCAGTACTTC. Protein sequence: CASSTVDRGYQETQYF.

This clone was seen a single time. The chain is built from TRBV5-1 and TRBJ2-7, with TRBD2 matching 9 bases. Trimming took 0 bases from V and 2 from J; bases not matched to a gene: 3. CDR1 is SGHRS and CDR2 is YFSETQ in the germline V gene. The CDR3 sequence is 15 residues long. CDR3 sequence (DNA): TGCGCCAGCAGCTTGGGAGCGGGGGGAACCTACGAGCAGTACTTC. It is translated as CASSLGAGGTYEQYF.

The genes are TRBV9 and TRBJ2-2; tentatively, D is TRBD1 (5 bases). CDR1 is SGDLS and CDR2 is YYNGEE in the germline V gene. CDR3 length equals 15 residues. Trimming took off 4 bases at V and 5 bases at J, with 15 bases between the two ends. The CDR3 loop reads CASSIGHKSTGELFF. The CDR3 DNA sequence: TGTGCCAGCAGCATCGGACACAAATCGACCGGGGAGCTGTTTTTT.

This clone was counted between two and nine times. This chain uses TRBV7-3 with TRBJ1-1; the D is unclear. The CDR3 consists of 14 residues. Germline loops: CDR1 SGHTA, CDR2 FQGTGA. The V gene lost 1 base and the J gene lost 4 bases, with 10 bases spanning the gap. The CDR3 here is CASSLNSGSTEAFF. Here the CDR3 DNA reads TGTGCCAGCAGCTTAAACAGTGGTAGCACTGAAGCTTTCTTT. The variable domain in full, completed from reference TRBV7-3 and TRBJ1-1, reads GAGVSQTPSNKVTEKGKYVELRCDPISGHTALYWYRQSLGQGPEFLIYFQGTGAADDSGLPNDRFFAVRPEGSVSTLKIQRTERGDSAVYLCASSLNSGSTEAFFGQGTRLTVV.

The CDR3 region is CASSSGQGAYNSPLHF. CDR3 sequence (DNA): TGTGCCAGCAGCTCGGGACAGGGGGCATACAATTCACCCCTCCACTTT. V and J are TRBV7-6 and TRBJ1-6; 12 nucleotides match TRBD1. V dropped 4 bases and J dropped 7; count of bases not matched to a gene: 5. The CDR3 sequence is 16 residues long. The V gene's germline CDR1 is SGHVS and CDR2 FNYEAQ.

This chain links TRBV7-2 with TRBJ1-5, with TRBD1 matching 7 bases. The germline V gene encodes CDR1 SGHTA and CDR2 FQGNSA. The length of the CDR3 is 12 residues. The V gene end was trimmed by 5 bases and the J gene end by 13 bases; junction bases not matched to a gene: 8. CDR3 DNA: TGTGCCAGCAGCGATGTCACAGGGGCTCAGCATTTT. Translating it yields CASSDVTGAQHF.

This sequence joins TRBV27 and TRBJ2-1, with D maybe TRBD2 (7 bases). CDR1 MNHEY and CDR2 SMNVEV come from the germline V gene (reference sequence). The V gene lost 6 bases and the J gene lost 0 bases, with 18 bases spanning the gap. This CDR3 comprises 17 residues. The CDR3 region has the DNA TGTGCCAGCAGCCCAACCCCGGGGGGCCTCTCCTACAATGAGCAGTTCTTC. It yields the protein CASSPTPGGLSYNEQFF.

CDR3 in amino acids: CASSFLTGELFF. The CDR3 bases are TGTGCCAGCAGCTTTCTCACCGGGGAGCTGTTTTTT. This chain connects TRBV7-3 to TRBJ2-2; D unclear. Germline-derived CDR1 and CDR2 are SGHTA and FQGTGA. The length of the CDR3 is 12 residues. Trimming took off 3 bases at V and 4 bases at J, with 3 bases between the two ends.

In its sample, this clone was seen a few times. The chain carries TRBV7-3 and TRBJ1-2, with 9 positions matching TRBD1. Germline lookup yields CDR1 SGHTA and CDR2 FQGTGA. V shed 4 bases and J 6 bases; nucleotides not matched to a gene: 3. The CDR3 runs to 13 residues. The CDR3 coding sequence is TGTGCCAGCAGCTCGGGACAGGGAAATGGCTACACCTTC. Translation: CASSSGQGNGYTF.

This chain joins TRBV28 and TRBJ2-2; perhaps TRBD1 as D (6 bases). Germline V CDR1 and CDR2: MDHEN, SYDVKM. The length of the CDR3 is 13 residues. V was cut by 6 bases and J by 3 bases, with 8 bases left in between. In DNA, the CDR3 is TGTGCCAGCAGGTGGACAGACACCGGGGAGCTGTTTTTT. This translates into CASRWTDTGELFF. Complete variable domain (other parts from reference TRBV28 and TRBJ2-2): DVKVTQSSRYLVKRTGEKVFLECVQDMDHENMFWYRQDPGLGLRLIYFSYDVKMKEKGDIPEGYSVSREKKERFSLILESASTNQTSMYLCASRWTDTGELFFGEGSRLTVL.

The chain couples TRBV10-1 to TRBJ2-3, with D perhaps TRBD1 (6 bases). CDR3 length equals 15 residues. The germline CDR1 and CDR2 sequences are WNHNN and SYGVQD (reference sequence). Trimming removed 6 bases from V and 2 bases from J, with 15 bases in between. CDR3 residues: CASSKDSFSTDTQYF. The DNA for the CDR3 is TGCGCCAGCAGCAAGGACAGTTTTTCCACAGATACGCAGTATTTT.

This clone has just one count. The chain uses TRBV5-4 and TRBJ2-7; perhaps TRBD2 as D (6 bases). Germline V gives CDR1 SGHNT, CDR2 YYREEE (reference sequence). Trimming pared 3 bases from V and 0 bases from J, leaving 13 bases between. The length of the CDR3 is 15 residues. Written as DNA, the CDR3 is TGTGCCAGCAGCTCCGAGGCGGGAACCTCCTACGAGCAGTACTTC. This codes for CASSSEAGTSYEQYF.

This clone was seen more than once but under ten times. The chain links TRBV13 to TRBJ2-4; 11 positions match TRBD2. The CDR3 has 17 amino acids. CDR1 and CDR2 from the germline V gene are PRHDT and FYEKMQ (reference sequence). After removal of 7 bases from V and 1 base from J, the junction contained 9 bases not matched to a gene. The CDR3, as DNA: TGTGCCAGCACCATGGGGGCTAGCGGGAGGGCCAAAAACATTCAGTACTTC. Translating gives CASTMGASGRAKNIQYF.

V is TRBV19 and J is TRBJ1-2; 7 bases agree with TRBD1. This CDR3 contains 16 residues. V shed 4 bases and J 0 bases; nucleotides not matched to a gene: 8. Germline lookup yields CDR1 LNHDA and CDR2 SQIVND (reference sequence). For the CDR3, the DNA is TGTGCCAGTAGTACTCGACAGGGACAAGCTAACTATGGCTACACCTTC. As protein: CASSTRQGQANYGYTF.

In DNA form, the CDR3 reads TGTGCCAGCAGACCTTTAGCGGGAGGGCCCAACGAGCAGTACTTC. Its protein is CASRPLAGGPNEQYF. The V and J genes are TRBV6-6 and TRBJ2-7; 11 bases line up with TRBD2. The CDR3 totals 15 residues. V dropped 6 bases and J dropped 5; count of bases not matched to a gene: 9. The germline gives CDR1 MNHNY, CDR2 SVGAGI (reference sequence).

The rearrangement uses TRBV7-9 and TRBJ1-1, with a weak D call TRBD1 (6 bases). V gave up 5 bases and J gave up 1 base, with 14 bases separating them. CDR3 length: 15 residues. CDR1 SEHNR and CDR2 FQNEAQ come from the germline V gene (reference sequence). The CDR3 is CASSPPPTGNTEAFF. CDR3 sequence (DNA): TGTGCCAGCAGCCCCCCCCCGACAGGGAACACTGAAGCTTTCTTT.